The clone carrying this TCR beta chain was seen only a few times. This record comes from a study of cytomegalovirus exposure and HLA in healthy donors. The PCR employed 60 Vbeta primers together with 13 Jbeta primers. Sequencing used immunoSEQ multiplex PCR; TCRdb keeps in-frame clones, though not all of them. This sample has about 100,000 clones, with approximately 64% found just once. Germline CDR1 SEHNR, CDR2 FQNEAQ (reference sequence). The CDR3 runs to 16 residues. The clonotype comes from a human donor in good health. Sequencing was done on a sample of PBMCs. V is TRBV7-9 and J is TRBJ2-5; weak D call: TRBD2 (5 bases). The J call is uncertain, as TRBJ2-7 better fits the DNA end. CDR3 sequence: CASSSSRTEGSYEQYF. The CDR3 nucleotides read TGTGCCAGCAGCTCCTCAAGGACGGAAGGGAGCTACGAGCAGTACTTC.